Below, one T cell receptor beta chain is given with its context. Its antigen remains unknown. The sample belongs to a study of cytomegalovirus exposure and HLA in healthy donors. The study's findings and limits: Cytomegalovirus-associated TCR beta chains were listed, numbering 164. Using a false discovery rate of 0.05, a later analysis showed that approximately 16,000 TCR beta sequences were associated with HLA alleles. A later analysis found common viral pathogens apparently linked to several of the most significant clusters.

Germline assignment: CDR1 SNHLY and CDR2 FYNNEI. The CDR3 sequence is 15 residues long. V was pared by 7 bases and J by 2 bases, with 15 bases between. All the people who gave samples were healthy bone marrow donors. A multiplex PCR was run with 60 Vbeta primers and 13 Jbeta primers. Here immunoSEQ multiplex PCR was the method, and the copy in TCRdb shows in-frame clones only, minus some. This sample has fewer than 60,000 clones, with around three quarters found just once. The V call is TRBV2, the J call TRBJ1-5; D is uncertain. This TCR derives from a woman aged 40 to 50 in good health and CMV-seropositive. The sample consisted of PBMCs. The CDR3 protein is CASKGGPLGNQPQHF. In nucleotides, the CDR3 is TGTGCCAGCAAAGGAGGGCCCCTTGGCAATCAGCCCCAGCATTTT.